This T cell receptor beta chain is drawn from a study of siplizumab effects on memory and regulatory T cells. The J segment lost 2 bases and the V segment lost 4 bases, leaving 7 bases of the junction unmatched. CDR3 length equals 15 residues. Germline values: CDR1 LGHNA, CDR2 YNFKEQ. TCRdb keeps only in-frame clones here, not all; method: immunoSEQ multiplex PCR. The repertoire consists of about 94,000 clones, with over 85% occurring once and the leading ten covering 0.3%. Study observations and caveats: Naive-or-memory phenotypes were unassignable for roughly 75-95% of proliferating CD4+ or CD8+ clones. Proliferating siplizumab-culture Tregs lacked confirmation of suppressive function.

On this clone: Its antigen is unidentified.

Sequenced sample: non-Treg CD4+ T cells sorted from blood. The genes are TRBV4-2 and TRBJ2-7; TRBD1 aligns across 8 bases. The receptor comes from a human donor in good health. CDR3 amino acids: CASSPRDRIAYEQYF. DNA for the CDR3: TGTGCCAGCAGCCCCCGGGACAGGATAGCCTACGAGCAGTACTTC.